This T cell receptor beta chain was sequenced in a study of blood T cell repertoires in COVID-19. The V gene's germline CDR1 is MNHEY and CDR2 SVGEGT. Trimming cost V 6 bases and J 6 bases; bases outside gene matches: 9. This CDR3 is built from 15 residues. TCRdb keeps only in-frame clones here, not all; method: immunoSEQ multiplex PCR. This sample carries approximately 70,000 clones, about 90% of them seen once, and the ten largest clones take 2.5%. The chain has TRBV6-2 or TRBV6-3 and TRBJ2-1; 9 nucleotides agree with TRBD2. Sequencing was carried out using peripheral blood. This receptor was identified in a human donor in a cohort sampled during active COVID-19. The CDR3 sequence: CASSPRRGGSNEQFF. The CDR3 region has the DNA TGTGCCAGCAGCCCGCGGCGGGGGGGTAGCAATGAGCAGTTCTTC.